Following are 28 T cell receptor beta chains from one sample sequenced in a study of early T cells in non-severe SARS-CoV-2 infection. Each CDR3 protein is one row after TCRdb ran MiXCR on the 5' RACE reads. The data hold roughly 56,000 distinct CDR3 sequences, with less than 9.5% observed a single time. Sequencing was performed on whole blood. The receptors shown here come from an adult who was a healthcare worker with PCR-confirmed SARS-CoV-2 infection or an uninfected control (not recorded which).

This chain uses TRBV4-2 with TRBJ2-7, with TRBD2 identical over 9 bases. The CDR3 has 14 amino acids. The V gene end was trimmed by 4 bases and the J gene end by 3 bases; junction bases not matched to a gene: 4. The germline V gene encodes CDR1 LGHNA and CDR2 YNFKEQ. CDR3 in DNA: TGTGCCAGCAGCCGGACTAGCGAAAACTACGAGCAGTACTTC. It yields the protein CASSRTSENYEQYF.

In nucleotides, the CDR3 is TGTGCCAGCACTTACGGGGTTCGGGAGGCGAACACCGGGGAGCTGTTTTTT. This sequence encodes CASTYGVREANTGELFF. This sequence joins TRBV27 and TRBJ2-2; TRBD2 agrees at 7 bases. The CDR3 is 17 amino acids. Germline CDR1 is MNHEY and CDR2 is SMNVEV (reference sequence). Losses at the gene ends were 7 bases for V and 0 bases for J; bases not matched to a gene: 11.

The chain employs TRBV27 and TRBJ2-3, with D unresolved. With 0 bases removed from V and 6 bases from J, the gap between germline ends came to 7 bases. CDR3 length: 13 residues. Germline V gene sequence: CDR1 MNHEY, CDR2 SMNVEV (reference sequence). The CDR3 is CASSLSSRDTQYF. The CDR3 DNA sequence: TGTGCCAGCAGTTTATCTTCCCGGGATACGCAGTATTTT.

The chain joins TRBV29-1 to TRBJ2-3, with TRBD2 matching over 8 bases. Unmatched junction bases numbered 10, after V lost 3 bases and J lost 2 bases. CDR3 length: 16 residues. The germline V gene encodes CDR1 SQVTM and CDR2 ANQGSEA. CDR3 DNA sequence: TGCAGCGTTGACCGTGAGCGGGAGTACCTCACAGATACGCAGTATTTT. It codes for CSVDREREYLTDTQYF.

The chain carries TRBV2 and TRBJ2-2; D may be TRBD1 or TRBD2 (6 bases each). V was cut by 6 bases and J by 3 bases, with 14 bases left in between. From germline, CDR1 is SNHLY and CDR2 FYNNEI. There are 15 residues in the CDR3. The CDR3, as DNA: TGTGCCAGCAGCTCCGGGGGCAGCGACACCGGGGAGCTGTTTTTT. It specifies CASSSGGSDTGELFF.

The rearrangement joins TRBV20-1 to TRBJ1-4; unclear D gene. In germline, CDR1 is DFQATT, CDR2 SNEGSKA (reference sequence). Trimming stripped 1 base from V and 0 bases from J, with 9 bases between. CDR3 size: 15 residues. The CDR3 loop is CSARARPATNEKLFF. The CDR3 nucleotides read TGCAGTGCTAGAGCCCGGCCAGCAACTAATGAAAAACTGTTTTTT.

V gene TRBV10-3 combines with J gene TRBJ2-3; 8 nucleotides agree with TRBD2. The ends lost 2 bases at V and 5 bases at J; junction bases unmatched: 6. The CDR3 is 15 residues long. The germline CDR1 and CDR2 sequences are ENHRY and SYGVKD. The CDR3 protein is CAISEGGGLGDTQYF. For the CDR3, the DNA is TGTGCCATCAGTGAGGGCGGGGGGCTAGGAGATACGCAGTATTTT.

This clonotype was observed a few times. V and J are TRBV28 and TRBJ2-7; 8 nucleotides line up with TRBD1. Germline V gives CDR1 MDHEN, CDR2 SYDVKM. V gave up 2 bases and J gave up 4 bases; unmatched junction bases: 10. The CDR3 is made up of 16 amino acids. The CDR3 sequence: CASSLISGGLGYEQYF. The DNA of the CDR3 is TGTGCCAGCAGTTTAATCTCAGGGGGCTTGGGTTACGAGCAGTACTTC.

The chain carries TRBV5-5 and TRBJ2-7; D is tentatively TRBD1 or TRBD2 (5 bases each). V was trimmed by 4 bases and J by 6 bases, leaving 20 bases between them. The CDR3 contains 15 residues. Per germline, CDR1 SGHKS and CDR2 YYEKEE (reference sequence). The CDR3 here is CASSLGRNLFGEQYF. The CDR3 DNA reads TGTGCCAGCAGCCTGGGACGGAATCTATTTGGCGAGCAGTACTTC.

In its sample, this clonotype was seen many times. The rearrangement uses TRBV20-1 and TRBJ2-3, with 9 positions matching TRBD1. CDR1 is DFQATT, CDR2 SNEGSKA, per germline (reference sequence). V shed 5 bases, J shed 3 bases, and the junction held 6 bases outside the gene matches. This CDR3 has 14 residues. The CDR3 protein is CSAYRQGVTDTQYF. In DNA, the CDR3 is TGCAGTGCTTACCGACAGGGGGTAACAGATACGCAGTATTTT.

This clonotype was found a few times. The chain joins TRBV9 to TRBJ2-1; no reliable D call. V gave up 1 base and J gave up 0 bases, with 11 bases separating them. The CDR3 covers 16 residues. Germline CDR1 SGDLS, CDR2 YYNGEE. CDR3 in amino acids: CASSVSGFSSYNEQFF. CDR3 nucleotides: TGTGCCAGCAGCGTATCCGGGTTTAGCTCCTACAATGAGCAGTTCTTC.

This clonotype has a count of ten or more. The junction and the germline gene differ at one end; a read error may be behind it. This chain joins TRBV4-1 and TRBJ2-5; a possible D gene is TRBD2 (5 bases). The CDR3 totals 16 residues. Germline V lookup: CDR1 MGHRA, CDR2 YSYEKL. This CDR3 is CASSKEGAQRGETQYF. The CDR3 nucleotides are TGCGCCAGCAGCAAAGAGGGAGCTCAGCGAGGGGAGACCCAGTACTTC.

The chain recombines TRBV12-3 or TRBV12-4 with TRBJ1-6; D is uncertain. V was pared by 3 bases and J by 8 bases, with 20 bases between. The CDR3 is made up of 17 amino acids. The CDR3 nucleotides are TGTGCCAGCAGTTTGGGTCAGTGGTCGGAGGATTATTCACCCCTCCACTTT. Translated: CASSLGQWSEDYSPLHF.

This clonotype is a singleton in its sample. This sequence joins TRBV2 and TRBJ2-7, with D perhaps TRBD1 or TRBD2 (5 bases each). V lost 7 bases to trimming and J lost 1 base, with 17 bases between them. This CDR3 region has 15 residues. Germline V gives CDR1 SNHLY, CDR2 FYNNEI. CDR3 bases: TGTGCCAGCACCATTGGGGGAAAACCATCCTACGAGCAGTACTTC. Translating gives CASTIGGKPSYEQYF.

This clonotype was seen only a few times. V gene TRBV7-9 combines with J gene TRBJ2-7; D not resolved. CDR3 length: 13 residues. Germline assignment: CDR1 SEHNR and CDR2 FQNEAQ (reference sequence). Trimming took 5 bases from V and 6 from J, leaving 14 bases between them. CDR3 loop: CASSLPGRAEQYF. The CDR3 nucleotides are TGTGCCAGCAGCCTACCGGGCCGTGCCGAGCAGTACTTC. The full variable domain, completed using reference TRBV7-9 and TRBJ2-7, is DTGVSQNPRHKITKRGQNVTFRCDPISEHNRLYWYRQTLGQGPEFLTYFQNEAQLEKSRLLSDRFSAERPKGSFSTLEIQRTEQGDSAMYLCASSLPGRAEQYFGPGTRLTVT.

The CDR3 DNA is TGCGCCAGCAGCCAAGGGACAGCCTACTCCTACGAGCAGTACTTC. The encoded protein is CASSQGTAYSYEQYF. The chain recombines TRBV4-1 with TRBJ2-7; tentatively, D is TRBD1 (6 bases). V was shortened by 1 base and J by 0 bases, with 10 bases between the two germline ends. Germline CDR1 is MGHRA and CDR2 is YSYEKL. The CDR3 has 15 amino acids.

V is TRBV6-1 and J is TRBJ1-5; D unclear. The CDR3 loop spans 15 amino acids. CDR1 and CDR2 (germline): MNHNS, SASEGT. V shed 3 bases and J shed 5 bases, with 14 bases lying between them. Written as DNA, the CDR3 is TGTGCCAGCAGTGAGATCGGTCAGCCAGATCAGCCCCAGCATTTT. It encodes CASSEIGQPDQPQHF.

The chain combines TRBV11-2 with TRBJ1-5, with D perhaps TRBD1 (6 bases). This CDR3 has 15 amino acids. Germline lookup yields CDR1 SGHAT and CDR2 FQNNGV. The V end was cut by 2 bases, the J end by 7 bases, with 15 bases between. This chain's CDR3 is CASSLSGQIPQPQHF. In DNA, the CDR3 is TGTGCCAGCAGCTTATCTGGACAGATCCCCCAGCCCCAGCATTTT.

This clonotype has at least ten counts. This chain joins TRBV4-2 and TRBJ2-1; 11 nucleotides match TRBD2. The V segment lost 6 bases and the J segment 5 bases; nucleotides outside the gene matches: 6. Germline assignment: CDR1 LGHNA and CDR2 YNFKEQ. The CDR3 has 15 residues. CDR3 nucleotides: TGTGCCAGCAGTCGCGGGACTAGCGGCCACAATGAGCAGTTCTTC. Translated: CASSRGTSGHNEQFF.

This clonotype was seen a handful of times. CDR3 nucleotide sequence: TGCGCCAGCAGCTTGCAGGGGTTTGCCTACGAGCAGTACTTC. Residues: CASSLQGFAYEQYF. This chain joins TRBV5-1 and TRBJ2-7; maybe TRBD1 (6 bases). CDR1 and CDR2 (germline): SGHRS, YFSETQ. CDR3 size: 14 residues. V gave up 1 base and J gave up 2 bases, with 10 bases separating them.

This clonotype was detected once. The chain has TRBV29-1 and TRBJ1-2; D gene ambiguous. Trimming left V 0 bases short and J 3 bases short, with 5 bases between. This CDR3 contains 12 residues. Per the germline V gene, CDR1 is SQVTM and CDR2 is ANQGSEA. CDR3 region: CSVEDTDYGYTF. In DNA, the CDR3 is TGCAGCGTTGAAGATACGGACTATGGCTACACCTTC. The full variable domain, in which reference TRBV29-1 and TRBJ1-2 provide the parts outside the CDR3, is SAVISQKPSRDICQRGTSLTIQCQVDSQVTMMFWYRQQPGQSLTLIATANQGSEATYESGFVIDKFPISRPNLTFSTLTVSNMSPEDSSIYLCSVEDTDYGYTFGSGTRLTVV.

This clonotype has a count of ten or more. The CDR3 sequence: CASSPGGASPLHF. The CDR3 DNA sequence: TGTGCCAGCTCACCGGGTGGAGCCTCACCCCTCCACTTT. This chain connects TRBV18 to TRBJ1-6, with D hard to call. The CDR3 runs 13 residues. The V end was cut by 3 bases, the J end by 10 bases, with 10 bases between. In germline, CDR1 is KGHSH, CDR2 LQKENI.

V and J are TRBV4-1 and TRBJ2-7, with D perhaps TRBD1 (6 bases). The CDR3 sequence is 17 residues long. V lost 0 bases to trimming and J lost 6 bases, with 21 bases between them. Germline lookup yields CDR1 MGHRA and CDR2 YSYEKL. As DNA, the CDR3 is TGCGCCAGCAGCCAAGAAGGCTTAGGACAGCGACGTGTCGAGCAGTACTTC. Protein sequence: CASSQEGLGQRRVEQYF.

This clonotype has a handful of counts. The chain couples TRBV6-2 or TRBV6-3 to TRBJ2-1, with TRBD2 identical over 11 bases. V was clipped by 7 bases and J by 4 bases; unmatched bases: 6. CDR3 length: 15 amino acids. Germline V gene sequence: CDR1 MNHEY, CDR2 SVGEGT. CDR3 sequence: CASKVGTSGYNEQFF. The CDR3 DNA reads TGTGCCAGCAAAGTCGGGACTAGCGGTTACAATGAGCAGTTCTTC.

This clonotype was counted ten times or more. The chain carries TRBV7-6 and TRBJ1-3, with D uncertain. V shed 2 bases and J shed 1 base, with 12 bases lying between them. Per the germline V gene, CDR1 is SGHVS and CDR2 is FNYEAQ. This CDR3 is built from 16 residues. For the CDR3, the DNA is TGTGCCAGCAGCTTAACTCCCGAGGGTTCTGGAAACACCATATATTTT. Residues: CASSLTPEGSGNTIYF.

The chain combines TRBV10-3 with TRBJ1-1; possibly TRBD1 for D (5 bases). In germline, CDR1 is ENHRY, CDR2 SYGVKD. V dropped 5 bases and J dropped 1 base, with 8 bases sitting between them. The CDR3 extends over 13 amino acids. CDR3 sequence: CAISNQGNTEAFF. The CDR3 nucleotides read TGTGCCATCAGTAACCAGGGGAACACTGAAGCTTTCTTT.

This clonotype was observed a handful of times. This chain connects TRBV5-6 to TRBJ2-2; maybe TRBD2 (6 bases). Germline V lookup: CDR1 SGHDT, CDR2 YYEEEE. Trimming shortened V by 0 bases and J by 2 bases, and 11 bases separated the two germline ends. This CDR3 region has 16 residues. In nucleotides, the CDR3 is TGTGCCAGCAGCTTGGTCGGCGGGGCAAACACCGGGGAGCTGTTTTTT. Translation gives CASSLVGGANTGELFF.

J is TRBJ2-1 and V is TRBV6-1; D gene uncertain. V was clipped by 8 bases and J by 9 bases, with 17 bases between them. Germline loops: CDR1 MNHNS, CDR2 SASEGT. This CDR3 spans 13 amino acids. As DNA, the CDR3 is TGTGCCAGCTTAAGGGAAAATAAGGGTGAGCAGTTCTTC. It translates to CASLRENKGEQFF.